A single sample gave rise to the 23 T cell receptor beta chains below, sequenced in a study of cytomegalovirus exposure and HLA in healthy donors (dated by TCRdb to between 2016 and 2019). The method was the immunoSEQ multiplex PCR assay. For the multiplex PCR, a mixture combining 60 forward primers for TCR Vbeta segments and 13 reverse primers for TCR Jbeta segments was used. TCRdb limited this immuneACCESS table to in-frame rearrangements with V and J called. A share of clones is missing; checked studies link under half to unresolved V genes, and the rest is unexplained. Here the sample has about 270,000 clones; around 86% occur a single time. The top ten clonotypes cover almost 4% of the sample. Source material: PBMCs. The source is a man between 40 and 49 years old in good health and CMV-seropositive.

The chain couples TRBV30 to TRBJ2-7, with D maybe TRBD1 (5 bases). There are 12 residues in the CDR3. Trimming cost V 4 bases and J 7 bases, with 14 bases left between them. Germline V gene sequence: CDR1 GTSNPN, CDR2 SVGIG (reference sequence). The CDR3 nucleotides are TGTGCCTGGACGTCCCTGGCAGGGGAGCAGTACTTC. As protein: CAWTSLAGEQYF.

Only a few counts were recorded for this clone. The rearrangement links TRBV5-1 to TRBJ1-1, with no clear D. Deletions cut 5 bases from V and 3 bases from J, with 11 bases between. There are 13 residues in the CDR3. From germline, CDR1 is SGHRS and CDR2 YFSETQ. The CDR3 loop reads CASSEGEHTEAFF. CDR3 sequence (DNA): TGCGCCAGCAGTGAGGGAGAACACACTGAAGCTTTCTTT.

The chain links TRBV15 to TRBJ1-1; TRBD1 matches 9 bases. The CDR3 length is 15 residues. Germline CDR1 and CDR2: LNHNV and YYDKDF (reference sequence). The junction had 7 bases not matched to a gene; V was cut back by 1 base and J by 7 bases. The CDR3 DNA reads TGTGCCACCAGCAGAGGAGGACAGGGGACTCTTGAAGCTTTCTTT. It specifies CATSRGGQGTLEAFF.

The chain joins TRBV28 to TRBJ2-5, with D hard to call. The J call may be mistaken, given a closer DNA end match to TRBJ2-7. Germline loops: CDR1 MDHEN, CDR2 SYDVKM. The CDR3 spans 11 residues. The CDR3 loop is CASSLYSEQYF. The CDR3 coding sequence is TGTGCCAGCAGTTTATATAGCGAGCAGTACTTC.

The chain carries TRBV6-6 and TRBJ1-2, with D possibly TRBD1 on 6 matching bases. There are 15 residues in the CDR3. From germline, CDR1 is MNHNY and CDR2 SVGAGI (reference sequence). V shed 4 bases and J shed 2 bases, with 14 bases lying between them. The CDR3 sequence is CASSFNRERNYGYTF. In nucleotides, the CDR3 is TGTGCCAGCAGTTTTAACAGGGAAAGGAACTATGGCTACACCTTC.

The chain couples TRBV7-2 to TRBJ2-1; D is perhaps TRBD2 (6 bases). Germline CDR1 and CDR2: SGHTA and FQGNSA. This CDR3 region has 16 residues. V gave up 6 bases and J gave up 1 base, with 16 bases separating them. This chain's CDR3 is CASSPPGRSSYNEQFF. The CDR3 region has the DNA TGTGCCAGCAGTCCACCGGGGAGGTCGTCCTACAATGAGCAGTTCTTC.

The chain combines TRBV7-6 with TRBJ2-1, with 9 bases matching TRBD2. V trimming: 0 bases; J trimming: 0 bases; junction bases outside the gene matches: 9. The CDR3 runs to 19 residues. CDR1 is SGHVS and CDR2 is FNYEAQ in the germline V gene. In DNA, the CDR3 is TGTGCCAGCAGCTTAGCGGCGTGGCTAGCGGGATTCTCCTACAATGAGCAGTTCTTC. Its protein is CASSLAAWLAGFSYNEQFF.

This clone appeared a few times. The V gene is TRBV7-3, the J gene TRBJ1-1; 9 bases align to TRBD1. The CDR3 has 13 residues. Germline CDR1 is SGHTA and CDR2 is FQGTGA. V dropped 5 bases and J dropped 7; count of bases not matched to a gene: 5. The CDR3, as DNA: TGTGCCAGCAGCCGACAGGGGGGTGGTGAAGCTTTCTTT. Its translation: CASSRQGGGEAFF.

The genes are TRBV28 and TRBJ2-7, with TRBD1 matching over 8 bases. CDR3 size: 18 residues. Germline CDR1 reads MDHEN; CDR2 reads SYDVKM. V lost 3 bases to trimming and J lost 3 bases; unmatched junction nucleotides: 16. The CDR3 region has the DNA TGTGCCAGCAGTTTGATGGCGCCCTCGGACAGGGTTGGCTACGAGCAGTACTTC. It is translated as CASSLMAPSDRVGYEQYF.

In nucleotides, the CDR3 is TGTGCCAGCAGTGAACCGCGCCGGGGACAGGGAGGGTTCGAGACCCAGTACTTC. The encoded protein is CASSEPRRGQGGFETQYF. The J gene is TRBJ2-5, the V gene TRBV2; 9 nucleotides agree with TRBD1. This CDR3 region has 18 residues. The V gene's germline CDR1 is SNHLY and CDR2 FYNNEI. With V trimmed by 2 bases and J by 5 bases, 15 bases remained unmatched. The variable domain in full, with the rest retrieved from reference TRBV2 and TRBJ2-5, is EPEVTQTPSHQVTQMGQEVILRCVPISNHLYFYWYRQILGQKVEFLVSFYNNEISEKSEIFDDQFSVERPDGSNFTLKIRSTKLEDSAMYFCASSEPRRGQGGFETQYFGPGTRLLVL.

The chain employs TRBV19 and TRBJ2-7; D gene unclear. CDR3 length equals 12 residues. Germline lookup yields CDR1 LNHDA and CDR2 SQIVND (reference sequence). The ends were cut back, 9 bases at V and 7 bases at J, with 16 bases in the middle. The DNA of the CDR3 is TGTGCCAGCAACCCAGAACTACGTGAGCAGTACTTC. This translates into CASNPELREQYF.

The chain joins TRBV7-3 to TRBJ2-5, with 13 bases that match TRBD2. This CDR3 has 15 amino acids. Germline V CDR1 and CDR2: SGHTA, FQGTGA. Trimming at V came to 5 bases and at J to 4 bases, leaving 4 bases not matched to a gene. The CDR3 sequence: CASSRTSGSVETQYF. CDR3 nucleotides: TGTGCCAGCAGCCGGACTAGCGGGAGTGTAGAGACCCAGTACTTC.

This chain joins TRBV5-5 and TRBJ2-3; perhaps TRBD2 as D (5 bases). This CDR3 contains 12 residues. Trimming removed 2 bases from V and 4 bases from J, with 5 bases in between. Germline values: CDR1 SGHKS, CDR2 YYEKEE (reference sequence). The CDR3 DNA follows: TGTGCCAGCAGCTTCGGGGCAGATACGCAGTATTTT. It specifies CASSFGADTQYF.

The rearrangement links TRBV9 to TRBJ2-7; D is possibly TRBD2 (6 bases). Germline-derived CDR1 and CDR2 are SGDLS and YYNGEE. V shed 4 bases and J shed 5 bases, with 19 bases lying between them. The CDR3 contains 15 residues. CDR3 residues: CASSPGILGGHEQYF. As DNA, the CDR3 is TGTGCCAGCAGCCCAGGTATCCTCGGGGGACACGAGCAGTACTTC.

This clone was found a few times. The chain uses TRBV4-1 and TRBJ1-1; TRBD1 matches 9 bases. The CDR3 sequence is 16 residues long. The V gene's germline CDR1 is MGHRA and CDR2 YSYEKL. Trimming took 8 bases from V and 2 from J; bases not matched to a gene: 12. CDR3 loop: CASSLDRGGVNTEAFF. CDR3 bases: TGCGCCAGCTCTCTAGACAGGGGGGGGGTAAACACTGAAGCTTTCTTT.

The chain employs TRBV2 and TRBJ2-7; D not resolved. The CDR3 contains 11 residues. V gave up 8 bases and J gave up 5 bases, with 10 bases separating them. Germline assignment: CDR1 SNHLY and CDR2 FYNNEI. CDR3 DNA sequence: TGTGCCAGCGGTGGCACGGACGAGCAGTACTTC. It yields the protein CASGGTDEQYF.

CDR3 coding DNA: TGCGCCAGCAGCTTGGTGGGACAGGGTGGTACGACACCCCTCCACTTT. Protein product: CASSLVGQGGTTPLHF. The rearrangement uses TRBV5-1 and TRBJ1-6; 9 bases are a match to TRBD1. Germline V CDR1 and CDR2: SGHRS, YFSETQ. Losses at the gene ends were 0 bases for V and 11 bases for J; bases not matched to a gene: 9. There are 16 residues in the CDR3.

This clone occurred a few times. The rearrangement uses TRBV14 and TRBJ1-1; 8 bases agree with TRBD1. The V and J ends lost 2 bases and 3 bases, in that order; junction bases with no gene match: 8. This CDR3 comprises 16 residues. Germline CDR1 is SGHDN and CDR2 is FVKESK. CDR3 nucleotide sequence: TGTGCCAGCAGCCAACGACAGGGGAGTAAAGACACTGAAGCTTTCTTT. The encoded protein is CASSQRQGSKDTEAFF.

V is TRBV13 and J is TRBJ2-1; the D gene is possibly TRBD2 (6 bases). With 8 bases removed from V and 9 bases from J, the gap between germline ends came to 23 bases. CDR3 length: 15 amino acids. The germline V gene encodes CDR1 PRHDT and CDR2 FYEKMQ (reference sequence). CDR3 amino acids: CASHYRDSPLGEQFF. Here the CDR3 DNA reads TGTGCCAGCCATTACCGGGACTCCCCCCTCGGTGAGCAGTTCTTC.

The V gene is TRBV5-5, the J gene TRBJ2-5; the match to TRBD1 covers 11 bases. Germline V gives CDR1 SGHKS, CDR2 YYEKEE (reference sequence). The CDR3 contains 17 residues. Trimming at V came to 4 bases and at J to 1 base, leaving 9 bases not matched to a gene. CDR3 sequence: CASSSHGTGGIQETQYF. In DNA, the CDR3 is TGTGCCAGCAGCAGCCATGGGACAGGGGGGATCCAAGAGACCCAGTACTTC.

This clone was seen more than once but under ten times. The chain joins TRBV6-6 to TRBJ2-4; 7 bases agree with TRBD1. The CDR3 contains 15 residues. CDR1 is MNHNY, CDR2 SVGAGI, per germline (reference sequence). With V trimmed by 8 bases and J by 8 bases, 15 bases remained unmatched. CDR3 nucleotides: TGTGCCAGCGAGACAGGGCTAACCCTCTGGGACATTCAGTACTTC. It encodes CASETGLTLWDIQYF.

The CDR3 DNA follows: TGTGCCAGCAGCACGGAGGGGACAGGGGGGCGTGAGCAGTACTTC. Translating gives CASSTEGTGGREQYF. The chain carries TRBV13 and TRBJ2-7, with 11 bases fitting TRBD1. Germline V CDR1 and CDR2: PRHDT, FYEKMQ (reference sequence). V was clipped by 5 bases and J by 7 bases; unmatched bases: 10. This CDR3 has 15 residues.

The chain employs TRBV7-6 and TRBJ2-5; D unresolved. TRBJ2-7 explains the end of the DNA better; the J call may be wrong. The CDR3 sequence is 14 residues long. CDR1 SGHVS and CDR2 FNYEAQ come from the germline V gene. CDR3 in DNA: TGTGCCAGCAGCTTAGCCCGTGAGTCCTACGAGCAGTACTTC. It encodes CASSLARESYEQYF.